The present T cell receptor beta chain was sequenced within a study of blood T cell repertoires in COVID-19. Study-level background: The cDNA or gDNA used as material had been derived from T cells, B-cell-depleted T cells, or PBMCs.

Authors' methods: How many nucleated cells were present was estimated from reference gene primer amplification. Only in-frame clones appear in the TCRdb table, and some are missing; sequencing was by immunoSEQ multiplex PCR. V and J calls and clone size are copied from that table; D and trimming were computed from the DNA. The sample holds hundreds of thousands of clones, 75% to 90% seen once. There are 14 residues in the CDR3. Germline assignment: CDR1 MDHEN and CDR2 SYDVKM. Trimming took 5 bases from V and 0 from J, leaving 10 bases between them. The rearrangement uses TRBV28 and TRBJ1-1, with D possibly matching TRBD1 (5 bases). The source of this sequence is a woman in her 70s with COVID-19, enrolled during active disease. Sequencing was done on a sample of peripheral blood. In DNA, the CDR3 is TGTGCCAGCAGTCCCCAGGGAATGAACACTGAAGCTTTCTTT. It specifies CASSPQGMNTEAFF.